The rows below give T cell receptor beta chains drawn from one sample of a study of early T cells in non-severe SARS-CoV-2 infection. TCRdb reprocessed the 5' RACE reads via MiXCR and lists one record per CDR3 protein. The sample lists roughly 55,000 distinct CDR3 sequences; around 10% were seen once. Sequencing was done on a sample of whole blood. These receptor sequences come from an adult who was a healthcare worker with PCR-confirmed SARS-CoV-2 infection or an uninfected control (not recorded which). Both conserved end residues are part of each CDR3. Fields, in order: D gene, J gene, clone size, V gene, CDR3 DNA, CDR3 protein. A D gene is named only where the DNA matches it firmly. Size tells how often a clone was seen (once, few, many) or the class of an expanded clone, and some rows leave it out.

d_call: NA
j_call: TRBJ1-2
clone_size: NA
v_call: TRBV9
cdr3_nt: TGTGCCAGCAGCCCCCGCCCAGGGGAGAGGGCGAACTATGGCTACACCTTC
cdr3_aa: CASSPRPGERANYGYTF

d_call: TRBD1
j_call: TRBJ1-2
clone_size: NA
v_call: TRBV6-1
cdr3_nt: TGTGCCAGCAGTCCGGGGACAGGGAAAGACGGCTACACCTTC
cdr3_aa: CASSPGTGKDGYTF

d_call: NA
j_call: TRBJ2-7
clone_size: many
v_call: TRBV28
cdr3_nt: TGTGCCAGCATTGGACAGATTTACGAGCAGTACTTC
cdr3_aa: CASIGQIYEQYF

d_call: TRBD1
j_call: TRBJ1-4
clone_size: NA
v_call: TRBV5-1
cdr3_nt: TGCGCCAGCAGCTTGGCCGGGACAGGGAATGAAAAACTGTTTTTT
cdr3_aa: CASSLAGTGNEKLFF

d_call: NA
j_call: TRBJ1-5
clone_size: NA
v_call: TRBV2
cdr3_nt: TGTGCCAGCAGGCCACAGGTTTCGGGCAATCAGCCCCAGCATTTT
cdr3_aa: CASRPQVSGNQPQHF

d_call: TRBD2
j_call: TRBJ2-5
clone_size: many
v_call: TRBV7-6
cdr3_nt: TGTGCCAGCAGCTTGGGAGCAGCGGGGGGGCGTTTGGAGACCCAGTACTTC
cdr3_aa: CASSLGAAGGRLETQYF

d_call: TRBD1
j_call: TRBJ1-2
clone_size: NA
v_call: TRBV12-3/TRBV12-4
cdr3_nt: TGTGCCAGCACCATAACCGGGACAGCCTACAGCTACACCTTC
cdr3_aa: CASTITGTAYSYTF

d_call: TRBD1
j_call: TRBJ2-7
clone_size: many
v_call: TRBV6-1
cdr3_nt: TGTGCCAGCAGTGAAGCGGGACAGGCTTCCTACGAGCAGTACTTC
cdr3_aa: CASSEAGQASYEQYF

d_call: TRBD2
j_call: TRBJ2-7
clone_size: few
v_call: TRBV7-9
cdr3_nt: TGTGCCAGCGGGGGGGACGAGCAGTACTTC
cdr3_aa: CASGGDEQYF

d_call: TRBD1
j_call: TRBJ1-6
clone_size: many
v_call: TRBV19
cdr3_nt: TGTGCCAGTGACCCGGGACAGTATAATTCACCCCTCCACTTT
cdr3_aa: CASDPGQYNSPLHF

d_call: TRBD2
j_call: TRBJ2-1
clone_size: many
v_call: TRBV7-2
cdr3_nt: TGTGCCAGCAGCTACGGACTAGCGGGAAACAATGAGCAGTTCTTC
cdr3_aa: CASSYGLAGNNEQFF

d_call: TRBD1
j_call: TRBJ2-3
clone_size: many
v_call: TRBV27
cdr3_nt: TGTGCCAGCACTCCGGACAGGGTTAGGGGAGATACGCAGTATTTT
cdr3_aa: CASTPDRVRGDTQYF

d_call: NA
j_call: TRBJ1-1
clone_size: few
v_call: TRBV5-1
cdr3_nt: TGCGCCAGCAGTTCGGGGGACACTGAAGCTTTCTTT
cdr3_aa: CASSSGDTEAFF

d_call: TRBD1
j_call: TRBJ1-4
clone_size: few
v_call: TRBV20-1
cdr3_nt: TGCAGTGCTAGTCAAGGGACAGAGAATGAAAAACTGTTTTTT
cdr3_aa: CSASQGTENEKLFF

d_call: NA
j_call: TRBJ1-2
clone_size: few
v_call: TRBV29-1
cdr3_nt: TGCAGCGTTGCAGGGAAAGATGGCTACACCTTC
cdr3_aa: CSVAGKDGYTF

d_call: TRBD1
j_call: TRBJ2-7
clone_size: medium-sized
v_call: TRBV28
cdr3_nt: TGTGCCAGCAGTTCTCCGGACAGGGGGCTGTCCTACGAGCAGTACTTC
cdr3_aa: CASSSPDRGLSYEQYF

d_call: NA
j_call: TRBJ1-2
clone_size: many
v_call: TRBV6-5
cdr3_nt: TGTGCCAGCAGTTACGACACCACTAATTATGGCTACACCTTC
cdr3_aa: CASSYDTTNYGYTF

d_call: TRBD2
j_call: TRBJ2-3
clone_size: many
v_call: TRBV5-6
cdr3_nt: TGTGCCAGCAGCTCCATAGCGGGGGGGTACTCAGATACGCAGTATTTT
cdr3_aa: CASSSIAGGYSDTQYF

d_call: NA
j_call: TRBJ2-4
clone_size: NA
v_call: TRBV19
cdr3_nt: TGTGCCAGTAGTATTTCGGTTAACAGTATTGACATTCAGTACTTC
cdr3_aa: CASSISVNSIDIQYF

d_call: NA
j_call: TRBJ2-2
clone_size: few
v_call: TRBV5-1
cdr3_nt: TGCGCCAGCAGCGAAACAGGGAACACCGGGGAGCTGTTTTTT
cdr3_aa: CASSETGNTGELFF

d_call: TRBD1
j_call: TRBJ1-2
clone_size: NA
v_call: TRBV12-3/TRBV12-4
cdr3_nt: TGTGCCAGCAGTCCGTCGACAGGGATCGGCGGCTACACCTTC
cdr3_aa: CASSPSTGIGGYTF

d_call: NA
j_call: TRBJ1-5
clone_size: many
v_call: TRBV28
cdr3_nt: TGTGCCAGCAGCCCTTGGGCAGTTCGAAATCAGCCCCAGCATTTT
cdr3_aa: CASSPWAVRNQPQHF

d_call: NA
j_call: TRBJ2-2
clone_size: NA
v_call: TRBV12-3/TRBV12-4
cdr3_nt: TGTGCCAGCAGAAGAGACCGGGTGTCGACCGGGGAGCTGTTTTTT
cdr3_aa: CASRRDRVSTGELFF

d_call: TRBD1
j_call: TRBJ1-2
clone_size: many
v_call: TRBV10-3
cdr3_nt: TGTGCCATCAGGGACCGGGACAGGGGCGACTATGGCTACACCTTC
cdr3_aa: CAIRDRDRGDYGYTF

d_call: NA
j_call: TRBJ1-4
clone_size: many
v_call: TRBV12-2
cdr3_nt: TGTGCAAGTCGCCCCCTCCGGGACGGGGAAAAACTGTTTTTT
cdr3_aa: CASRPLRDGEKLFF

d_call: NA
j_call: TRBJ1-6
clone_size: NA
v_call: TRBV25-1
cdr3_nt: TGTGCCAGCAGTGAATATCAGGAGGGTACACCCCTCCACTTT
cdr3_aa: CASSEYQEGTPLHF

d_call: NA
j_call: TRBJ2-5
clone_size: many
v_call: TRBV30
cdr3_nt: TGTGCCTGGTCGTTCGGAAGACAAGAGACCCAGTACTTC
cdr3_aa: CAWSFGRQETQYF

d_call: NA
j_call: TRBJ2-1
clone_size: few
v_call: TRBV5-6
cdr3_nt: TGTGCCGGCAGCTCAACTACGGTCTCCTACAATGAGCAGTTCTTC
cdr3_aa: CAGSSTTVSYNEQFF

d_call: NA
j_call: TRBJ2-7
clone_size: NA
v_call: TRBV6-1
cdr3_nt: TGTGCCAGCAGAAAAACAGAGGCCTACGAGCAGTACTTC
cdr3_aa: CASRKTEAYEQYF

d_call: TRBD1
j_call: TRBJ1-2
clone_size: NA
v_call: TRBV12-3/TRBV12-4
cdr3_nt: TGTGCCAGCAGTTCCCTTGAGGGGGCATATGGCTACACCTTC
cdr3_aa: CASSSLEGAYGYTF

d_call: TRBD2
j_call: TRBJ2-3
clone_size: NA
v_call: TRBV7-2
cdr3_nt: TGTGCCAGCAGCCTCGGACTAGTACCAACAGATACGCAGTATTTT
cdr3_aa: CASSLGLVPTDTQYF

d_call: TRBD1
j_call: TRBJ2-5
clone_size: few
v_call: TRBV10-3
cdr3_nt: TGTGCCATCAGGGCTACAGGGGAGAAAGAGACCCAGTACTTC
cdr3_aa: CAIRATGEKETQYF

d_call: TRBD2
j_call: TRBJ2-1
clone_size: many
v_call: TRBV7-2
cdr3_nt: TGTGCCAGCAGCTCGTCTAGCGGGGGACGGGGTGAGCAGTTCTTC
cdr3_aa: CASSSSSGGRGEQFF

d_call: NA
j_call: TRBJ2-3
clone_size: few
v_call: TRBV29-1
cdr3_nt: TGCAGCGTTGAAGATCGGTGGACGTCGAGCACAGATACGCAGTATTTT
cdr3_aa: CSVEDRWTSSTDTQYF

d_call: TRBD2
j_call: TRBJ2-1
clone_size: few
v_call: TRBV27
cdr3_nt: TGTGCCAGCCTCCCTCCGAGCGGGGTGGATGAGCAGTTCTTC
cdr3_aa: CASLPPSGVDEQFF

d_call: NA
j_call: TRBJ1-2
clone_size: many
v_call: TRBV7-8
cdr3_nt: TGTGCCAGCAGCAACCCGGCAGGGGCGCCTGATGGCTACACCTTC
cdr3_aa: CASSNPAGAPDGYTF

d_call: NA
j_call: TRBJ2-1
clone_size: NA
v_call: TRBV29-1
cdr3_nt: TGCAGCACCAGGCCGGGCCGAGGGAATGAGCAGTTCTTC
cdr3_aa: CSTRPGRGNEQFF

d_call: NA
j_call: TRBJ2-6
clone_size: NA
v_call: TRBV2
cdr3_nt: TGTGCCAGCGGTCCAGGGGCGGAGGCCAACGTCCTGACTTTC
cdr3_aa: CASGPGAEANVLTF

d_call: NA
j_call: TRBJ2-2
clone_size: NA
v_call: TRBV29-1
cdr3_nt: TGCAGCGTTGATGGGCGTCCCGGGGAGCTGTTTTTT
cdr3_aa: CSVDGRPGELFF

d_call: NA
j_call: TRBJ1-5
clone_size: few
v_call: TRBV2
cdr3_nt: TGTGCCAGCAGTGAAAAACACCCGGTTGAGCCCCAGCATTTT
cdr3_aa: CASSEKHPVEPQHF

d_call: TRBD1
j_call: TRBJ2-2
clone_size: NA
v_call: TRBV2
cdr3_nt: TGTGCCAGCAGCCAAGACAGGGCTAATCCCGGGGAGCTGTTTTTT
cdr3_aa: CASSQDRANPGELFF

d_call: NA
j_call: TRBJ2-7
clone_size: many
v_call: TRBV29-1
cdr3_nt: TGCAGCGTTGATCTAGGGGCGCGGAGCGAGCAGTACTTC
cdr3_aa: CSVDLGARSEQYF

d_call: NA
j_call: TRBJ2-3
clone_size: NA
v_call: TRBV7-9
cdr3_nt: TGTGCCAGCAGCTTAGCGGGGGGCATGGATACGCAGTATTTT
cdr3_aa: CASSLAGGMDTQYF

d_call: TRBD1
j_call: TRBJ2-7
clone_size: NA
v_call: TRBV5-1
cdr3_nt: TGCGCCAGACAGGGGACGTCCTACGAGCAGTACTTC
cdr3_aa: CARQGTSYEQYF

d_call: NA
j_call: TRBJ2-4
clone_size: many
v_call: TRBV27
cdr3_nt: TGTGCCAGCAGTCCCGGACTAAACCTAGCCAAAAACATTCAGTACTTC
cdr3_aa: CASSPGLNLAKNIQYF

d_call: NA
j_call: TRBJ2-2
clone_size: NA
v_call: TRBV18
cdr3_nt: TGTGCCAGCTCACAGACAGACACCGGGGAGCTGTTTTTT
cdr3_aa: CASSQTDTGELFF

d_call: NA
j_call: TRBJ2-3
clone_size: few
v_call: TRBV15
cdr3_nt: TGTGCCACCAGCCCTGGGGGACACAGCACAGATACGCAGTATTTT
cdr3_aa: CATSPGGHSTDTQYF

d_call: NA
j_call: TRBJ2-7
clone_size: few
v_call: TRBV9
cdr3_nt: TGTGCCAGCAGTTCCGACGGGAGCTCCTACGAGCAGTACTTC
cdr3_aa: CASSSDGSSYEQYF

d_call: NA
j_call: TRBJ1-1
clone_size: few
v_call: TRBV20-1
cdr3_nt: TGCAGTGCTAGAGATCCTCGAAACAGGGCGAACACTGAAGCTTTCTTT
cdr3_aa: CSARDPRNRANTEAFF

d_call: NA
j_call: TRBJ1-5
clone_size: NA
v_call: TRBV7-2
cdr3_nt: TGTGCCAGCACCGCCAGCTCCAATCAGCCCCAGCATTTT
cdr3_aa: CASTASSNQPQHF

d_call: TRBD1
j_call: TRBJ2-6
clone_size: NA
v_call: TRBV20-1
cdr3_nt: TGCAGTGCAACCCAGGGGACAGGTAGTACTGGGGCCAACGTCCTGACTTTC
cdr3_aa: CSATQGTGSTGANVLTF

d_call: TRBD1
j_call: TRBJ2-3
clone_size: few
v_call: TRBV9
cdr3_nt: TGTGCCAGCAGCGTAGCAACAGGGGTTAGCACAGATACGCAGTATTTT
cdr3_aa: CASSVATGVSTDTQYF

d_call: NA
j_call: TRBJ2-7
clone_size: NA
v_call: TRBV5-6
cdr3_nt: TGTGCCAGCAGCGTTACAGGAGTGGGGTCCTACGAGCAGTACTTC
cdr3_aa: CASSVTGVGSYEQYF

d_call: TRBD2
j_call: TRBJ2-7
clone_size: few
v_call: TRBV28
cdr3_nt: TGTGCCAGTCACCGGGGGGACTACGAGCAGTACTTC
cdr3_aa: CASHRGDYEQYF

d_call: NA
j_call: TRBJ1-6
clone_size: many
v_call: TRBV28
cdr3_nt: TGTGCCAGCATAACCGATTCACCCCTCCACTTT
cdr3_aa: CASITDSPLHF